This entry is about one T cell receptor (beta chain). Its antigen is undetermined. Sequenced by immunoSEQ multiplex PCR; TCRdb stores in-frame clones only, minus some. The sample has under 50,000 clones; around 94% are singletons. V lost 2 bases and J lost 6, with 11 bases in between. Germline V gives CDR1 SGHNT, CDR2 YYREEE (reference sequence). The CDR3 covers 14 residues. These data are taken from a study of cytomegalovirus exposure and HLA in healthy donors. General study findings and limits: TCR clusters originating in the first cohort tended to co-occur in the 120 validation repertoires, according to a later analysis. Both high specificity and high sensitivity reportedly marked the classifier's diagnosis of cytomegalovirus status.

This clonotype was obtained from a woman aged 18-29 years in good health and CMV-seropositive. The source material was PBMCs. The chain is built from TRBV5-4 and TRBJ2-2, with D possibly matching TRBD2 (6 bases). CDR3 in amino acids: CASSFRLGSGELFF. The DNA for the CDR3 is TGTGCCAGCAGCTTTAGACTAGGATCCGGGGAGCTGTTTTTT.